This TCR beta chain comes out of a study of CD8+ T cells in alopecia areata. Study-level background: Administration of oral tofacitinib to treated patients was at 5 to 10 mg twice daily. Notes on the study in general: Scalp sample data also include resident alphabeta T cells from normal skin.

V was cut by 5 bases and J by 3 bases, with 18 bases left in between. Germline V gene lookup returns CDR1 SGHNT and CDR2 YYREEE (reference sequence). CDR3 length: 15 amino acids. Extracted from the samples, RNA was reverse transcribed into cDNA to serve as the sequencing template. Sequencing was performed with immunoSEQ multiplex PCR; in TCRdb, only in-frame clones are kept and a portion is missing. The sample shows 140,000 to 150,000 clones, roughly 62% of them seen only once. Details on this clone: Its specificity is not known.

J is TRBJ2-7 and V is TRBV5-4, with D tentatively TRBD1 or TRBD2 (5 bases each). The receptor comes from a human donor with alopecia areata. The specimen comprised CD4+ T cells sorted from blood, sampled at week 0. The CDR3 coding sequence is TGTGCCAGCAGTCTGGGGGAAGGCAGCTTCTACGAGCAGTACTTC. Its protein product is CASSLGEGSFYEQYF. The complete variable domain, with remaining parts taken from reference TRBV5-4 and TRBJ2-7, reads ETGVTQSPTHLIKTRGQQVTLRCSSQSGHNTVSWYQQALGQGPQFIFQYYREEENGRGNFPPRFSGLQFPNYSSELNVNALELDDSALYLCASSLGEGSFYEQYFGPGTRLTVT.